Below are 23 T cell receptor beta chains sequenced from a single sample in a study of shared clonotypes between healthy human individuals. Sequenced by immunoSEQ multiplex PCR; TCRdb stores in-frame clones only, minus some. The sample has 400,000 to 600,000 clones, approximately 94% seen once. Sequenced material: naive CD4+ T cells sorted from blood. Subset described: CD45RA+ positively selected. The receptors derive from a woman aged 25 to 39 in good health.

This chain links TRBV5-1 with TRBJ2-2, with 11 positions matching TRBD2. CDR1 is SGHRS, CDR2 YFSETQ, per germline. This CDR3 is built from 19 residues. Trimming at V came to 4 bases and at J to 6 bases, leaving 17 bases not matched to a gene. CDR3 amino acids: CASSLHSGTSGTGPGELFF. DNA for the CDR3: TGCGCCAGCAGCCTCCACTCAGGGACTAGCGGAACAGGACCCGGGGAGCTGTTTTTT.

The chain is built from TRBV7-8 and TRBJ1-3; D remains ambiguous. The germline gives CDR1 SGHVS, CDR2 FQNEAQ. CDR3 size: 15 residues. Trimming left V 6 bases short and J 0 bases short, with 12 bases between. The chain's CDR3 is CASRSRDGSGNTIYF. In DNA, the CDR3 is TGTGCCAGCAGATCAAGGGATGGCTCTGGAAACACCATATATTTT. Full variable domain (outside the CDR3, taken from reference TRBV7-8 and TRBJ1-3): GAGVSQSPRYKVAKRGQDVALRCDPISGHVSLFWYQQALGQGPEFLTYFQNEAQLDKSGLPSDRFFAERPEGSVSTLKIQRTQQEDSAVYLCASRSRDGSGNTIYFGEGSWLTVV.

The chain recombines TRBV11-1 with TRBJ1-3; the D is unclear. The CDR3 runs 14 residues. Germline V gene lookup returns CDR1 SGHAT and CDR2 FQDESV (reference sequence). Trimming took off 10 bases at V and 2 bases at J, with 15 bases between the two ends. CDR3 in amino acids: CATARADTGNTIYF. The CDR3 coding sequence is TGTGCCACCGCCCGGGCGGATACTGGAAACACCATATATTTT.

This chain's CDR3 is CASSPRQTPYEQYF. The CDR3 nucleotides read TGTGCCAGCAGCCCGAGACAGACCCCCTACGAGCAGTACTTC. V and J are TRBV7-2 and TRBJ2-7; D perhaps matches TRBD1 (5 bases). Germline V gene sequence: CDR1 SGHTA, CDR2 FQGNSA. The CDR3 sequence is 14 residues long. Trimming took 5 bases from V and 2 from J, leaving 13 bases between them.

This chain uses TRBV6-1 with TRBJ1-2; D not certain. The CDR3 consists of 12 residues. Germline V lookup: CDR1 MNHNS, CDR2 SASEGT. V was pared by 2 bases and J by 3 bases, with 4 bases between. DNA of the CDR3: TGTGCCAGCAGTGAACTAGACTATGGCTACACCTTC. This sequence encodes CASSELDYGYTF.

This clone showed up just once. J is TRBJ2-5 and V is TRBV7-2; TRBD2 agrees at 13 bases. With the DNA end fitting TRBJ2-7 better, the J assignment may be wrong. The CDR3 is 15 amino acids. The germline V gene has CDR1 SGHTA and CDR2 FQGNSA. The CDR3 DNA reads as TGTGCCAGCAGTCGGGGACTAGCGGGATTGTACGAGCAGTACTTC. This encodes CASSRGLAGLYEQYF.

V is TRBV6-1 and J is TRBJ2-4, with 10 bases aligning to TRBD2. Germline loops: CDR1 MNHNS, CDR2 SASEGT. With V trimmed by 4 bases and J by 8 bases, 5 bases remained unmatched. This CDR3 is built from 14 residues. The CDR3 region has the DNA TGTGCCAGCAGTGCTAGCGGGAGTCGCGACATTCAGTACTTC. It specifies CASSASGSRDIQYF.

The chain recombines TRBV14 with TRBJ2-2, with 9 bases lining up with TRBD1. The CDR3 is 16 residues long. V lost 3 bases and J lost 6; bases outside the gene matches: 8. Per germline, CDR1 SGHDN and CDR2 FVKESK. CDR3 residues: CASSHPDRGSAGELFF. The CDR3 nucleotides read TGTGCCAGCAGCCACCCCGACAGGGGGTCCGCCGGGGAGCTGTTTTTT.

This clone occurred once. The chain links TRBV28 to TRBJ1-2; the D gene is possibly TRBD1 (6 bases). This CDR3 contains 13 residues. The germline V gene encodes CDR1 MDHEN and CDR2 SYDVKM. V lost 6 bases and J lost 4, with 12 bases in between. The CDR3 DNA follows: TGTGCCAGCAGCCAGGGGCCCTTCTATGGCTACACCTTC. Encoded protein: CASSQGPFYGYTF.

The V call is TRBV7-5, the J call TRBJ2-7; the table's D call TRBD1 went unverified against the DNA. TRBV7-5 is designated a pseudogene. The CDR3 is 16 residues long. CDR3 loop: CVRPAPRTRGMYEQYF. Here the CDR3 DNA reads TGTGTCAGACCTGCCCCACGGACAAGGGGAATGTACGAGCAGTACTTC.

This rearrangement joins TRBV28 to TRBJ2-7; 9 bases are a match to TRBD2. The V and J ends lost 7 bases and 3 bases, in that order; junction bases with no gene match: 13. This CDR3 contains 16 residues. Germline loops: CDR1 MDHEN, CDR2 SYDVKM. CDR3 DNA sequence: TGTGCCAGCACCCAGCCGGGGACTAGCCCCCTCTACGAGCAGTACTTC. As protein: CASTQPGTSPLYEQYF.

The chain uses TRBV7-9 and TRBJ1-4, with D perhaps TRBD1 (5 bases). Trimming took off 5 bases at V and 7 bases at J, with 14 bases between the two ends. This CDR3 contains 14 residues. Per germline, CDR1 SEHNR and CDR2 FQNEAQ (reference sequence). The CDR3 DNA follows: TGTGCCAGCAGCATATCAGGGTTGGGTGAAAAACTGTTTTTT. It yields the protein CASSISGLGEKLFF.

The chain has TRBV29-1 and TRBJ2-3; 10 bases map to TRBD2. Germline V gives CDR1 SQVTM, CDR2 ANQGSEA. The CDR3 loop spans 15 amino acids. V lost 7 bases to trimming and J lost 5 bases; unmatched junction nucleotides: 12. The CDR3 DNA sequence: TGCAGCGCCGGAGGGCTAGCGGGAGTGAAAGATACGCAGTATTTT. This sequence encodes CSAGGLAGVKDTQYF.

J is TRBJ2-2 and V is TRBV7-6; D is perhaps TRBD2 (5 bases). Per germline, CDR1 SGHVS and CDR2 FNYEAQ. V lost 5 bases and J lost 9, with 19 bases in between. CDR3 length equals 15 residues. In nucleotides, the CDR3 is TGTGCCAGCAGCCAGTCCCTAGCACAGACCAGGGAGCTGTTTTTT. Amino acid sequence: CASSQSLAQTRELFF. Full variable domain (outside the CDR3, taken from reference TRBV7-6 and TRBJ2-2): GAGVSQSPRYKVTKRGQDVALRCDPISGHVSLYWYRQALGQGPEFLTYFNYEAQQDKSGLPNDRFSAERPEGSISTLTIQRTEQRDSAMYRCASSQSLAQTRELFFGEGSRLTVL.

The CDR3: CASSPDRVAGGTQYF. The CDR3 region has the DNA TGTGCCAGCAGCCCGGACAGGGTGGCAGGTGGGACCCAGTACTTC. The chain has TRBV7-8 and TRBJ2-5; TRBD1 agrees at 8 bases. V lost 5 bases to trimming and J lost 7 bases; unmatched junction nucleotides: 12. From germline, CDR1 is SGHVS and CDR2 FQNEAQ. CDR3 size: 15 residues.

The V call is TRBV19, the J call TRBJ2-1; 11 bases match TRBD2. Losses at the gene ends were 2 bases for V and 7 bases for J; bases not matched to a gene: 7. The CDR3 is 16 amino acids. Germline CDR1 and CDR2: LNHDA and SQIVND (reference sequence). The CDR3 region is CASSISSGRPMNEQFF. DNA for the CDR3: TGTGCCAGTAGTATATCTAGCGGGAGGCCGATGAATGAGCAGTTCTTC.

In regard to this clone: Other DNA sequences within the sample encode an identical CDR3. This sequence joins TRBV5-1 and TRBJ2-3; possibly TRBD2 for D (5 bases). V dropped 0 bases and J dropped 0 bases, with 8 bases sitting between them. Germline CDR1 and CDR2: SGHRS and YFSETQ. This CDR3 comprises 15 residues. In nucleotides, the CDR3 is TGCGCCAGCAGCTTGGCGAGCGGTAGCACAGATACGCAGTATTTT. Translated: CASSLASGSTDTQYF.

The chain carries TRBV19 and TRBJ2-1, with TRBD2 matching 9 bases. This CDR3 is built from 16 residues. The junction had 7 bases not matched to a gene; V was cut back by 4 bases and J by 3 bases. Per the germline V gene, CDR1 is LNHDA and CDR2 is SQIVND (reference sequence). CDR3 in DNA: TGTGCCAGTAGTACCCGGGGTAGCGGGAGCTACAATGAGCAGTTCTTC. It codes for CASSTRGSGSYNEQFF.

The rearrangement links TRBV4-1 to TRBJ2-1; perhaps TRBD2 as D (6 bases). Per germline, CDR1 MGHRA and CDR2 YSYEKL. This CDR3 is built from 16 residues. The V gene lost 5 bases and the J gene lost 0 bases, with 14 bases spanning the gap. CDR3 residues: CASSGGVLSSYNEQFF. The CDR3 nucleotides are TGCGCCAGCAGCGGAGGGGTCCTGAGCTCCTACAATGAGCAGTTCTTC.

The sample holds one count of this clone. The chain employs TRBV20-1 and TRBJ2-1; the match to TRBD1 covers 7 bases. V shed 6 bases and J 8 bases; nucleotides not matched to a gene: 1. This CDR3 contains 10 residues. Germline loops: CDR1 DFQATT, CDR2 SNEGSKA (reference sequence). The chain's CDR3 is CSAGGHEQFF. In nucleotides, the CDR3 is TGCAGTGCAGGGGGCCATGAGCAGTTCTTC.

The chain recombines TRBV10-2 with TRBJ2-7, with D possibly being TRBD1 (5 bases). The germline V and J ends were trimmed by 6 bases and 2 bases, with 11 bases remaining between them. The CDR3 is 13 residues long. Germline values: CDR1 WSHSY, CDR2 SAAADI. The CDR3 DNA reads TGCGCCAGCAGGAACGCAGGGACCTACGAGCAGTACTTC. This gives the protein CASRNAGTYEQYF.

The chain is built from TRBV6-5 and TRBJ2-7; the D gene is possibly TRBD1 (5 bases). Per germline, CDR1 MNHEY and CDR2 SVGAGI. Trimming took off 3 bases at V and 2 bases at J, with 11 bases between the two ends. This CDR3 has 14 residues. The CDR3 spells CASSYYDSTYEQYF. CDR3 sequence (DNA): TGTGCCAGCAGTTATTACGACAGTACCTACGAGCAGTACTTC.

This chain uses TRBV18 with TRBJ2-7; the match to TRBD2 covers 11 bases. Per germline, CDR1 KGHSH and CDR2 LQKENI. V trimming: 4 bases; J trimming: 3 bases; junction bases outside the gene matches: 5. This CDR3 is 15 amino acids long. This chain's CDR3 is CASSLAGGPFYEQYF. The CDR3 coding sequence is TGTGCCAGCTCACTAGCGGGAGGGCCTTTCTACGAGCAGTACTTC.